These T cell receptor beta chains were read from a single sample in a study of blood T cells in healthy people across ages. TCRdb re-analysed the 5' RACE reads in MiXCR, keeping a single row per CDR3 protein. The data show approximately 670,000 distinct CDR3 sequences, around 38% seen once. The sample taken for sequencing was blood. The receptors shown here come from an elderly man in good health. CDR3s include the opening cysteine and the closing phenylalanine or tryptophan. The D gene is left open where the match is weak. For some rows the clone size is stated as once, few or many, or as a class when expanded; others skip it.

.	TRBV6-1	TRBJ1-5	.	CASNLLPRGGADQPQHF	TGTGCCAGCAACCTCCTACCCCGGGGGGGCGCCGATCAGCCCCAGCATTTT
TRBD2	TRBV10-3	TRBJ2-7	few	CAISGGEGSSYEQYF	TGTGCCATCAGTGGGGGGGAGGGGTCGAGCTACGAGCAGTACTTC
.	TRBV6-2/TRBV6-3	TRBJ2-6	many	CASSWLPFSGANVLTF	TGTGCCAGCAGCTGGCTTCCATTCTCTGGGGCCAACGTCCTGACTTTC
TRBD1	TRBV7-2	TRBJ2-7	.	CASSPMGQGYEQYF	TGTGCCAGCAGCCCCATGGGACAGGGCTACGAGCAGTACTTC
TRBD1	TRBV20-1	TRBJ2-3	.	CSALRGQGASDTQYF	TGCAGTGCCCTGAGGGGACAGGGGGCTTCAGATACGCAGTATTTT
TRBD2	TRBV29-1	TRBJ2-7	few	CSVSGLASREQYF	TGCAGCGTTTCTGGACTAGCCTCTCGCGAGCAGTACTTC
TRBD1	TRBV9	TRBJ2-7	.	CASSTSGQSYEQYF	TGTGCCAGCAGCACCTCGGGACAGTCCTACGAGCAGTACTTC
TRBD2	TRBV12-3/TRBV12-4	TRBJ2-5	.	CASSQLAVKETQYF	TGTGCCAGCAGTCAACTAGCGGTCAAAGAGACCCAGTACTTC
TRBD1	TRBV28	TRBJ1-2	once	CASTRQGAQFTDGYTF	TGTGCCAGCACCCGACAGGGGGCTCAATTTACGGATGGCTACACCTTC
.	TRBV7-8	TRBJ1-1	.	CASSLVGASEAFF	TGTGCCAGCAGCTTAGTCGGGGCCAGTGAAGCTTTCTTT
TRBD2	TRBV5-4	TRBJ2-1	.	CASTPRRLAGANEQFF	TGTGCCAGCACCCCACGACGGCTAGCGGGAGCTAATGAGCAGTTCTTC
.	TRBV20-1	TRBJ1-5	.	CSARAGSLAQPQHF	TGCAGTGCTAGAGCGGGGTCCTTGGCTCAGCCCCAGCATTTT
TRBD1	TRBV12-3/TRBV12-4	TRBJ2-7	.	CASSLGQGVGEQYF	TGTGCCAGCAGTTTAGGTCAGGGGGTCGGAGAGCAGTACTTC
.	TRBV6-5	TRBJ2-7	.	CASSYHQRGWSYEQYF	TGTGCCAGCAGTTACCATCAGCGTGGCTGGTCCTACGAGCAGTACTTC
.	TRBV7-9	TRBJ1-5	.	CASSLDPGPTRNQPQHF	TGTGCCAGCAGCTTAGATCCGGGGCCTACTCGCAATCAGCCCCAGCATTTT
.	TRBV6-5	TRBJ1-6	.	CAILTGTTNSPLHF	TGTGCCATCCTTACAGGGACCACCAATTCACCCCTCCACTTT
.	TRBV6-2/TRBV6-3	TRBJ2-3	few	CASSYSNGVPQAQYF	TGTGCCAGCAGTTACTCGAATGGGGTTCCCCAGGCGCAGTATTTT
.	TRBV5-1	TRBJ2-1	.	CASSLVTGRSYNEQFF	TGCGCCAGCAGCTTGGTCACAGGGCGGTCCTACAATGAGCAGTTCTTC
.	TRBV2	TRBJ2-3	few	CASSVTGWDTQYF	TGTGCCAGCAGTGTAACAGGGTGGGATACGCAGTATTTT
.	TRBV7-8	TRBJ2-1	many	CASSSDGRQGGSKFF	TGTGCCAGCAGCTCAGACGGGAGACAGGGTGGAAGTAAGTTCTTC
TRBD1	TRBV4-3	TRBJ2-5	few	CASSQIDRGGETQYF	TGCGCCAGCAGCCAGATCGACAGGGGAGGAGAGACCCAGTACTTC
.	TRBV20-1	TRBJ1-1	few	CSARTGTQNTEAFF	TGCAGTGCTAGAACCGGGACACAGAACACTGAAGCTTTCTTT
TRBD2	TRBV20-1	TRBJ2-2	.	CSARDFRAGAATGELFF	TGCAGTGCTAGAGATTTCCGCGCGGGAGCGGCCACCGGGGAGCTGTTTTTT
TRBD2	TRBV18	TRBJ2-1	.	CASSRRDKLAGGPNEQFF	TGTGCCAGCTCACGAAGAGACAAGCTAGCGGGAGGGCCGAATGAGCAGTTCTTC
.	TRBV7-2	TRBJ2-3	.	CAGSSWTSTDTQYF	TGTGCCGGCAGCTCCTGGACTAGCACAGATACGCAGTATTTT
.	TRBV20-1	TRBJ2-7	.	CSARLGLLSYEQYF	TGCAGTGCCCGGCTGGGACTCCTCTCCTACGAGCAGTACTTC
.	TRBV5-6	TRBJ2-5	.	CASSLEAETYQETQYF	TGTGCCAGCAGCTTGGAAGCGGAGACTTACCAAGAGACCCAGTACTTC
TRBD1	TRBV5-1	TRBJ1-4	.	CASNLQGASNEKLFF	TGCGCCAGCAACCTACAGGGGGCGTCTAATGAAAAACTGTTTTTT
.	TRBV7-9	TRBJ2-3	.	CASSEDIPDTQYF	TGTGCCAGCAGCGAGGACATTCCAGATACGCAGTATTTT
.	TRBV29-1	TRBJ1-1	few	CSAQPPGQNTEAFF	TGCAGCGCTCAACCTCCTGGCCAGAACACTGAAGCTTTCTTT
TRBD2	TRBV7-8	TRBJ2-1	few	CASSLASGRSNEQFF	TGTGCCAGCAGCCTCGCCAGCGGGAGAAGCAATGAGCAGTTCTTC
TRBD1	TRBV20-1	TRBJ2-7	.	CSAGRTGVREQYF	TGCAGTGCTGGGAGGACAGGGGTAAGAGAGCAGTACTTC
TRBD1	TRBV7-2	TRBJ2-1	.	CASSLTQGVGNEQFF	TGTGCCAGCAGCTTAACACAGGGGGTGGGAAATGAGCAGTTCTTC
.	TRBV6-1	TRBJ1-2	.	CASSEAPGVPHYGYTF	TGTGCCAGCAGTGAAGCACCGGGGGTTCCGCACTATGGCTACACCTTC
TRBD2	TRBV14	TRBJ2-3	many	CASSQGLAGFLSPTDTQYF	TGTGCCAGCAGCCAAGGACTAGCGGGCTTTCTATCACCCACAGATACGCAGTATTTT